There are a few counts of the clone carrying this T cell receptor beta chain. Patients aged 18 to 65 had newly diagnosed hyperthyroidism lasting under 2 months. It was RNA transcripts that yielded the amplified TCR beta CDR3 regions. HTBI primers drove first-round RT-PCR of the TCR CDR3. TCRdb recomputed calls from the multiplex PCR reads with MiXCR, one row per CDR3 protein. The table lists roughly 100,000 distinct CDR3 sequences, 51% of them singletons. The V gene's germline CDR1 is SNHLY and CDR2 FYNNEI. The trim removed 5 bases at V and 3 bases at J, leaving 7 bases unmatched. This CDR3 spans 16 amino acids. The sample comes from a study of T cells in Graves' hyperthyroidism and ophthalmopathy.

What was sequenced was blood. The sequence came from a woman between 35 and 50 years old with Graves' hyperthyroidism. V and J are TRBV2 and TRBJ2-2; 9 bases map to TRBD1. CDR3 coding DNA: TGTGCCAGCAGTTATACAGGGGGCGGATACACCGGGGAGCTGTTTTTT. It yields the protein CASSYTGGGYTGELFF.